This T cell receptor (beta chain) is from a study of CXCR3-negative and CXCR3-positive naive CD8 T cells. Per germline, CDR1 GTSNPN and CDR2 SVGIG (reference sequence). CDR3 size: 12 residues. This clonotype ranks as medium-sized in terms of frequency. The antigen is not known. Phenotypically, naive CD8+ T cells corresponded to CD45RO-CCR7+CD27+CD95-. Study-wide points: Diversity was high in both naive subsets and much lower in memory cells. TCR interaction strength was inferred from TRB CDR3 physicochemistry, as CD5 matched across naive subsets. Naive CXCR3-negative cells resembled naive CXCR3-positive cells in TRBV-TRBJ usage; memory cells differed.

Via 5' RACE with UMI labels, TRB cDNA libraries were prepared. TCRdb re-called the 5' RACE reads and catalogs CDR3 proteins one per entry, DNA excluded. Here the sample table reports tens of thousands of distinct CDR3 sequences. Material for sequencing was naive CXCR3- CD8+ T cells from blood. Subset noted: CD45RO-CCR7+CD27+CD95- naive CD8+ T cells lacking CXCR3 (TNR3-). This receptor was obtained from a human donor in good health. Some clones in this sample may be carry-over from other donors' samples. The rearrangement links TRBV30 to TRBJ1-1; TCRdb's D call, TRBD1, is unchecked because there is no DNA. CDR3: CAWGDGYTEAFF.